The subject of this entry is one T cell receptor beta chain. Its antigen is as yet unknown. These data originate in a study of T cell responses to AZD1222 COVID-19 vaccine. The table came from immunoSEQ multiplex PCR; TCRdb's copy has only in-frame clones and leaves some out. The sample carries about 110,000 clones, just under 95% recorded once. The CDR3 is 17 residues long. The V end lost 3 bases, the J end lost 8 bases, and 25 bases lay between the germline ends. Germline values: CDR1 MDHEN, CDR2 SYDVKM. Findings of the study overall: Researchers took repertoire samples only after the peak T cell response had come. Most donors were white British, females outnumbered males, and clonal diversity was possibly underestimated. Mapped onto spike, vaccine-associated CD4 TCRs spanned it and were dominant at 160-218 and 743-854.

The sequencing here drew on peripheral blood, taken on day 0 of AZD1222 vaccination. The rearrangement uses TRBV28 and TRBJ1-2; D may be TRBD1 (6 bases). The receptor's source is an adult in good health. The CDR3 DNA reads TGTGCCAGCAGTTTCCACAATCCGGGACAAGGCACAAAGGGCTACACCTTC. This encodes CASSFHNPGQGTKGYTF.